A single sample gave rise to the 18 T cell receptor beta chains below, sequenced in a study of metastatic and nonmetastatic thyroid tumors (dated by TCRdb to about 2020). The library was built by means of PCR. Sequencing used an Illumina HiSeq 4000. TCRdb applied fastp at Q25 and MiXCR to the public reads, then kept only in-frame beta chains. Present in this sample are 35,000 to 50,000 clones, roughly 13% of which were seen just once. The ten biggest clones cover 9.5% of the sample. No treatment had been received by any patient before thyroid surgery. The material sequenced was blood. All receptors come from a female donor with papillary thyroid cancer or a benign thyroid nodule (not recorded which). Some clones in this sample may be carry-over from other donors' samples.

There are many counts of this clone. V and J are TRBV4-2 and TRBJ2-1; 7 bases align to TRBD2. Germline V lookup: CDR1 LGHNA, CDR2 YNFKEQ. After removal of 0 bases from V and 5 bases from J, the junction contained 4 bases not matched to a gene. The CDR3 is made up of 15 amino acids. The CDR3 loop reads CASSQDPGLDNEQFF. DNA for the CDR3: TGTGCCAGCAGCCAAGACCCCGGACTAGACAATGAGCAGTTCTTC.

A remark on this clone: The junction departs from the called germline gene at one end, perhaps through a read error. This CDR3 reads CASSLTYTWELFF. The CDR3 DNA is TGTGCCAGCAGCCTGACATACACCTGGGAGCTGTTTTTT. The rearrangement joins TRBV11-2 to TRBJ2-2; D remains unclear. The CDR3 covers 13 residues. CDR1 and CDR2 (germline): SGHAT, FQNNGV.

At least ten counts were recorded for this clone. A much bigger clone sits one base away, suggesting this may be a read error. V gene TRBV10-3 combines with J gene TRBJ1-6, with D possibly matching TRBD1 (5 bases). This CDR3 is 15 amino acids long. CDR1 ENHRY and CDR2 SYGVKD come from the germline V gene. Trimming stripped 0 bases from V and 5 bases from J, with 8 bases between. The CDR3 DNA is TGTGCCATCAGTGAGTCGAGGGGAGATAATTCACCCCTCCACTTT. Translation: CAISESRGDNSPLHF.

This clone was picked up many times. This may come from a read error, since a much larger clone is one base off. The chain recombines TRBV27 with TRBJ1-6, with TRBD1 matching over 7 bases. V shed 5 bases and J 11 bases; nucleotides not matched to a gene: 9. The germline CDR1 and CDR2 sequences are MNHEY and SMNVEV (reference sequence). This CDR3 comprises 14 residues. The CDR3, as DNA: TGTGCCAGCAGTACGACAGGGAGAGGACCACCCCTCCACTTT. Its translation: CASSTTGRGPPLHF.

This clone was detected ten times or more. The chain carries TRBV19 and TRBJ2-3, with 7 positions matching TRBD1. Unmatched junction bases numbered 8, after V lost 3 bases and J lost 5 bases. Germline lookup yields CDR1 LNHDA and CDR2 SQIVND (reference sequence). There are 15 residues in the CDR3. In DNA form, the CDR3 reads TGTGCCAGTAGTATTACAGGGGCACGCGAAGATACGCAGTATTTT. Its translation is CASSITGAREDTQYF.

The chain employs TRBV20-1 and TRBJ2-1; either TRBD1 or TRBD2 may supply D (5 bases each). CDR1 DFQATT and CDR2 SNEGSKA come from the germline V gene (reference sequence). V gave up 6 bases and J gave up 5 bases, with 14 bases separating them. CDR3 length: 13 residues. The CDR3 DNA reads as TGCAGTGCAACCGGGACGCGAGACAATGAGCAGTTCTTC. Its protein product is CSATGTRDNEQFF.

This clone has at least ten counts. The chain has TRBV18 and TRBJ2-7; 7 nucleotides line up with TRBD1. This CDR3 spans 11 amino acids. With 6 bases clipped from V and 10 bases from J, the junction kept 6 bases outside the gene matches. The germline V gene has CDR1 KGHSH and CDR2 LQKENI. The CDR3: CASSQQGLQYF. CDR3 DNA sequence: TGTGCCAGCTCGCAACAGGGGTTACAGTACTTC.

This clone was detected ten times or more. The V and J genes are TRBV9 and TRBJ2-7; 10 nucleotides align to TRBD2. This CDR3 has 19 residues. Germline lookup yields CDR1 SGDLS and CDR2 YYNGEE. J was trimmed by 1 base and V by 8 bases; bases with no gene match: 21. The CDR3 sequence is CARAVRLVEREGRSYEQYF. For the CDR3, the DNA is TGTGCCAGAGCAGTGAGACTGGTGGAGCGGGAGGGCAGGTCCTACGAGCAGTACTTC.

There are many counts of this clone. This sequence joins TRBV13 and TRBJ1-1; 7 bases line up with TRBD1. Germline CDR1 is PRHDT and CDR2 is FYEKMQ (reference sequence). The CDR3 spans 14 residues. J gave up 3 bases and V 5 bases, and 6 bases lay outside the gene matches. The CDR3 sequence: CASSPIQGDTEAFF. CDR3 coding DNA: TGTGCCAGCAGCCCAATCCAGGGGGACACTGAAGCTTTCTTT.

Many counts were recorded for this clone. The sample holds other DNA sequences that translate to the same CDR3. The CDR3 bases are TGCGCCAGCAGCTTACTGACAGGGAGAACTGAAGCTTTCTTT. Residues: CASSLLTGRTEAFF. V is TRBV5-1 and J is TRBJ1-1, with TRBD1 matching over 7 bases. CDR1 is SGHRS and CDR2 is YFSETQ in the germline V gene. The CDR3 loop spans 14 amino acids. V was clipped by 2 bases and J by 5 bases; unmatched bases: 6.

The chain uses TRBV30 and TRBJ1-1; 7 nucleotides agree with TRBD1. V lost 0 bases and J lost 2; bases outside the gene matches: 12. This CDR3 is built from 17 residues. CDR1 is GTSNPN and CDR2 is SVGIG in the germline V gene (reference sequence). The CDR3 sequence: CAWSVRQGNARNTEAFF. The CDR3 nucleotides are TGTGCCTGGAGTGTACGACAGGGTAACGCCCGTAACACTGAAGCTTTCTTT. Variable domain in full (rest from reference TRBV30 and TRBJ1-1): SQTIHQWPATLVQPVGSPLSLECTVEGTSNPNLYWYRQAAGRGLQLLFYSVGIGQISSEVPQNLSASRPQDRQFILSSKKLLLSDSGFYLCAWSVRQGNARNTEAFFGQGTRLTVV.

This clone has ten or more counts. The V call is TRBV28, the J call TRBJ1-3; maybe TRBD1 (5 bases). The CDR3 length is 18 residues. Germline V gene data show CDR1 as MDHEN and CDR2 as SYDVKM. The germline V and J ends were trimmed by 10 bases and 0 bases, with 25 bases remaining between them. CDR3 protein: CATHRHSQWGISGNTIYF. The CDR3 DNA sequence: TGTGCCACTCATCGCCATTCGCAGTGGGGCATCTCTGGAAACACCATATATTTT.

This sequence joins TRBV5-1 and TRBJ1-4; a possible D gene is TRBD1 (5 bases). The V end lost 4 bases, the J end lost 7 bases, and 20 bases lay between the germline ends. The CDR3 contains 16 residues. Germline CDR1 reads SGHRS; CDR2 reads YFSETQ. Here the CDR3 reads CASSQKTGSNFEKLFF. CDR3 coding DNA: TGCGCCAGCAGCCAAAAAACAGGCTCCAATTTTGAAAAACTGTTTTTT.

This clone was recorded many times. The genes are TRBV30 and TRBJ1-1; D is perhaps TRBD1 (6 bases). CDR1 GTSNPN and CDR2 SVGIG come from the germline V gene (reference sequence). Trimming stripped 4 bases from V and 7 bases from J, with 16 bases between. The CDR3 sequence is 13 residues long. The CDR3, as DNA: TGTGCCTGGAATCAGGGGAATCAGGGTGAAGCTTTCTTT. Its protein is CAWNQGNQGEAFF.

This clone was observed a handful of times. This rearrangement joins TRBV7-2 to TRBJ2-7; D gene ambiguous. Trimming removed 7 bases at V and 3 bases at J, with 16 bases between. The CDR3 runs to 14 residues. In germline, CDR1 is SGHTA, CDR2 FQGNSA. The CDR3: CASKLDRLNYEQYF. The CDR3 bases are TGTGCCAGCAAATTAGACCGTTTGAACTACGAGCAGTACTTC. Full variable domain (rest looked up from reference TRBV7-2 and TRBJ2-7): GAGVSQSPSNKVTEKGKDVELRCDPISGHTALYWYRQSLGQGLEFLIYFQGNSAPDKSGLPSDRFSAERTGGSVSTLTIQRTQQEDSAVYLCASKLDRLNYEQYFGPGTRLTVT.

At least ten counts were recorded for this clone. Within the sample, other DNA sequences also encode this same CDR3. The chain couples TRBV28 to TRBJ2-3; D is unresolved. Trimming stripped 5 bases from V and 2 bases from J, with 8 bases between. The CDR3 sequence is 13 residues long. Germline-derived CDR1 and CDR2 are MDHEN and SYDVKM. The CDR3 region has the DNA TGTGCCAGCAGTCCTCCACTCACAGATACGCAGTATTTT. Its translation: CASSPPLTDTQYF.

J is TRBJ2-7 and V is TRBV20-1; 11 bases line up with TRBD1. V shed 5 bases, J shed 4 bases, and the junction held 4 bases outside the gene matches. The CDR3 consists of 13 residues. The germline V gene has CDR1 DFQATT and CDR2 SNEGSKA (reference sequence). The CDR3 loop reads CSARTGGVYEQYF. The CDR3 DNA sequence: TGCAGTGCTCGGACAGGGGGCGTATACGAGCAGTACTTC.

This clone was recorded at least ten times. The chain combines TRBV20-1 with TRBJ1-1; the D gene is possibly TRBD1 (5 bases). V shed 5 bases and J shed 0 bases, with 16 bases lying between them. There are 15 residues in the CDR3. Per germline, CDR1 DFQATT and CDR2 SNEGSKA (reference sequence). The CDR3 bases are TGCAGTGCTGGGGGTATGGGAGCGGTGAACACTGAAGCTTTCTTT. Translation gives CSAGGMGAVNTEAFF.